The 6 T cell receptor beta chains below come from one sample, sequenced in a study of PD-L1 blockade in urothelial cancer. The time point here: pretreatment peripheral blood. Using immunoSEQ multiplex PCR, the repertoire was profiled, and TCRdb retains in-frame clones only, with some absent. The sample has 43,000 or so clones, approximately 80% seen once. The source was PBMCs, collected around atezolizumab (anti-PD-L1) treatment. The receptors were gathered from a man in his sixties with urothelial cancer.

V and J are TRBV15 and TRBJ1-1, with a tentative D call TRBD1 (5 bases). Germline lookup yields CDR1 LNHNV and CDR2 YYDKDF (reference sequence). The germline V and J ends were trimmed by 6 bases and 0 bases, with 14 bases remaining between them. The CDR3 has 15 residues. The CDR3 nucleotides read TGTGCCACCAGAGGGGAAGGGAGGGTGAACACTGAAGCTTTCTTT. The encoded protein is CATRGEGRVNTEAFF.

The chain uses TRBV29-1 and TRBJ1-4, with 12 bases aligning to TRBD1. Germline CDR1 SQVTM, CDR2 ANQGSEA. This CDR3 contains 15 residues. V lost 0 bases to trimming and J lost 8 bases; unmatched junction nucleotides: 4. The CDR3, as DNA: TGCAGCGTTGAAGATGGGACAGGGGGCAGGGAAAAACTGTTTTTT. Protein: CSVEDGTGGREKLFF.

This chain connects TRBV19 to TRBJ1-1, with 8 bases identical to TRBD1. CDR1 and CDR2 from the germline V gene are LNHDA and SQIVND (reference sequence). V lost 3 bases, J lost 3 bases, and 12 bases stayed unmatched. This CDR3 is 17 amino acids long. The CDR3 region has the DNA TGTGCCAGTAGTATTTTGGCAGGGGGCGCCGGGGACACTGAAGCTTTCTTT. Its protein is CASSILAGGAGDTEAFF.

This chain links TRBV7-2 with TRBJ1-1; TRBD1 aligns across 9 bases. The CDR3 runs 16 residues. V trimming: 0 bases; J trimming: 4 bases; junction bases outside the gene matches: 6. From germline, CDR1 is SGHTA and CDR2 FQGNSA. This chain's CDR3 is CASSLAGTGYATEAFF. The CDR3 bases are TGTGCCAGCAGCTTAGCAGGGACAGGGTATGCCACTGAAGCTTTCTTT.

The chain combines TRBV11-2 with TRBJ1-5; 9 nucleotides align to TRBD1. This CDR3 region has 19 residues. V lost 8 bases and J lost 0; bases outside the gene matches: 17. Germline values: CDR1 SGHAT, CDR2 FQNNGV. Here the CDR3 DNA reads TGTGCCAGCCAACACCGATACAAAGACAGGGGGGATAGCAATCAGCCCCAGCATTTT. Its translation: CASQHRYKDRGDSNQPQHF.

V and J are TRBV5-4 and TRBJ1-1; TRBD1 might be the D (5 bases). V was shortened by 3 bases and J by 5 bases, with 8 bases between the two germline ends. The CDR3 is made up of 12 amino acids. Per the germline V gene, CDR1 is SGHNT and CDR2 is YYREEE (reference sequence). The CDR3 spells CASSYGGTEAFF. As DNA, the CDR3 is TGTGCCAGCAGCTACGGGGGGACTGAAGCTTTCTTT. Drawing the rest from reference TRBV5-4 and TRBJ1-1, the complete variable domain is ETGVTQSPTHLIKTRGQQVTLRCSSQSGHNTVSWYQQALGQGPQFIFQYYREEENGRGNFPPRFSGLQFPNYSSELNVNALELDDSALYLCASSYGGTEAFFGQGTRLTVV.